This T cell receptor (beta chain) was profiled in a study of T cell responses to AZD1222 COVID-19 vaccine. CDR1 and CDR2 (germline): MNHEY, SMNVEV (reference sequence). This CDR3 region has 16 residues. Unmatched junction bases numbered 10, after V lost 2 bases and J lost 6 bases. The repertoire was sequenced with immunoSEQ multiplex PCR; TCRdb's copy has only in-frame clones and lacks some. The data hold approximately 130,000 clones, with roughly 93% observed a single time. The receptor was derived from an adult in good health. The rearrangement links TRBV27 to TRBJ1-5; 7 bases are a match to TRBD1. The material sequenced was peripheral blood, taken on day 0 of AZD1222 vaccination. The CDR3 region has the DNA TGTGCCAGCAGTTTACGGTTAGGGGGCCGAGGTCAGCCCCAGCATTTT. It translates to CASSLRLGGRGQPQHF.